The rows below give T cell receptor beta chains drawn from one sample of a study of CXCR3-negative and CXCR3-positive naive CD8 T cells. TCRdb reprocessed the 5' RACE reads and stores each CDR3 protein as one record, lacking DNA. Its table lists 84,000 or so distinct CDR3 sequences. The sample comprised naive CXCR3- CD8+ T cells from blood. The receptors originated from a human donor in good health. Some clones in this sample may be carry-over from other donors' samples. Both conserved end residues are part of each CDR3.

>TRBJ1-5|TRBV10-3
CAISWDGSNQPQHF
>TRBJ2-7|TRBV6-6
CASRERFGSYEQYF
>TRBJ2-7|TRBV7-9
CASSLATGSLYEQYF
>TRBJ2-5|TRBV7-6
CASSLAASQETQYF
>TRBJ2-7|TRBV20-1
CSARDLAVPYEQYF
>TRBJ1-1|TRBV29-1
CTVLGGNTVAFF
>TRBJ2-7|TRBV10-3
CAISEPTVEQYF
>TRBJ2-2|TRBV11-3
CASSLEVGELFF
>TRBJ2-1|TRBV7-6
CASSWGTGVYNEQFF
>TRBJ2-7|TRBV29-1
CSALILGAGYEQYF
>TRBJ2-7|TRBV10-1
CASSDGHPHAGGTYEQYF
>TRBJ2-1|TRBV5-1
CASSWSLGQGYGVGYNEQFF
>TRBJ1-1|TRBV27
CASSFGGVAFF
>TRBJ2-5|TRBV4-3
CASSQDFGLAGVETQYF
>TRBJ1-2|TRBV9
CASSAGTLLKGYGYTF
>TRBJ2-1|TRBV6-2/TRBV6-3
CATRQGVDEQFF
>TRBJ2-1|TRBV29-1
CSAAESSYNEQFF
>TRBJ1-6|TRBV7-6
CASSVRQFYNSPLHF
>TRBJ2-3|TRBV6-5
CASSIRLQGALADTQYF
>TRBJ1-1|TRBV7-2
CASSLDAGGNTEAFF
>TRBJ2-1|TRBV6-5
CASSYSSGTYNEQFF
>TRBJ2-5|TRBV11-2
CASSLDRETQYF
>TRBJ1-1|TRBV20-1
CSAREVDRWVNTEAFF
>TRBJ2-7|TRBV29-1
CSVEDPQGRDPYEQYF
>TRBJ2-1|TRBV19
CASSIGRGYNEQFF
>TRBJ2-7|TRBV7-6
CASSLAGLAVGHEQYF
>TRBJ2-7|TRBV6-2/TRBV6-3
CASSYPQTGPRPYEQYF
>TRBJ2-1|TRBV6-6
CASSYSWGDSYNEQFF
>TRBJ2-1|TRBV12-3/TRBV12-4
CASSFVLGGLEIEQFF
>TRBJ2-1|TRBV5-5
CASSFWSSGGVDEQFF
>TRBJ2-1|TRBV3-1
CASSQDKIAGVVDEQFF
>TRBJ2-7|TRBV4-3
CASSPTGVGAYEQYF
>TRBJ2-5|TRBV5-1
CASSEDRGRKETQYF
>TRBJ2-5|TRBV7-6
CASSLFTSASGTKETQYF
>TRBJ2-7|TRBV28
CASSIPGQVSYEEYF
>TRBJ2-7|TRBV7-7
CASSLTRSSYEQYF
>TRBJ2-7|TRBV30
CAWRWGSGSYEQYF
>TRBJ2-7|TRBV4-1
CASSQGTAVYEQYF
>TRBJ2-3|TRBV5-1
CASSPRTETRTDTQYF
>TRBJ2-1|TRBV28
CASSFLWTSGLQHEQFF
>TRBJ2-1|TRBV7-8
CASSLRLAGAMGNNEQFF
>TRBJ2-1|TRBV29-1
CSVTSAPSYNEQFF
>TRBJ2-1|TRBV10-3
CAISDELAGGYDEQFF
>TRBJ2-1|TRBV10-3
CAISPTGVSYNEQFF
>TRBJ2-1|TRBV6-2/TRBV6-3
CASTPLNWDEQFF
>TRBJ2-5|TRBV4-2
CASSQDAGETQYF
>TRBJ2-7|TRBV5-1
CASSLGRYLDEQYF
>TRBJ2-7|TRBV19
CASSIVVGGTYEQYF
>TRBJ2-2|TRBV11-2
CASSLDLSGQVTGELFF
>TRBJ2-7|TRBV6-2/TRBV6-3
CASSYGDSTYEQYF
>TRBJ2-1|TRBV12-3/TRBV12-4
CASSLSGGGYNEQFF